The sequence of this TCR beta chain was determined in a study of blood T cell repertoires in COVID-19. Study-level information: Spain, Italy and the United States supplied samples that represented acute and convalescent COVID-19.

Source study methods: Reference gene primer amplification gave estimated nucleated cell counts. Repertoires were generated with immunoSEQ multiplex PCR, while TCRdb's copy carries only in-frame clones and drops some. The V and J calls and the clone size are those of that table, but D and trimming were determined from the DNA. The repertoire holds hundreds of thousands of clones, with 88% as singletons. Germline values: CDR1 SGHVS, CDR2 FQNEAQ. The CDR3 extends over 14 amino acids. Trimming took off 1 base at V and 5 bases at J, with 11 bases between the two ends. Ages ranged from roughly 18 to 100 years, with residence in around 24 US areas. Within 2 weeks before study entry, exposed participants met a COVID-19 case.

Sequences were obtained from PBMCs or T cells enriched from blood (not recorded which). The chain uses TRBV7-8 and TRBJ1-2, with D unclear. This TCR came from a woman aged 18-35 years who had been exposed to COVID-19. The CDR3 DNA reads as TGTGCCAGCAGCTTAGAACGGGTGGTTTATGGCTACACCTTC. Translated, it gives CASSLERVVYGYTF.